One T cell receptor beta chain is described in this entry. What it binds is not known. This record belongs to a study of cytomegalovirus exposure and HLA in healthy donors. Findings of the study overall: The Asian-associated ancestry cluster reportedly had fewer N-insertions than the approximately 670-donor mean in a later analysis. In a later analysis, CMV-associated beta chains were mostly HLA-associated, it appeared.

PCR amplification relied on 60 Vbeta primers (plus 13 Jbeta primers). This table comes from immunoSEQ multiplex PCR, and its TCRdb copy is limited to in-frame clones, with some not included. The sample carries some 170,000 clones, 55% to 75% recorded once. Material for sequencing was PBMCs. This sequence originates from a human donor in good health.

Written as DNA, the CDR3 is TGTGCCAGCAGTTACGGGCAGGGCAACTATGGCTACACCTTC. Residues: CASSYGQGNYGYTF. The rearrangement links TRBV6-6 to TRBJ1-2; possible D gene TRBD1, 5 bases. The germline V gene has CDR1 MNHNY and CDR2 SVGAGI (reference sequence). The CDR3 totals 14 residues. V was clipped by 2 bases and J by 2 bases, with 9 bases between them.